This TCR beta chain appears in the sequencing data of a study of shared clonotypes between healthy human individuals. Study results and caveats: Specimens sampled were limited to blood, with tissue repertoires likely differing.

Comments on this clone: Its antigen is not known.

Here immunoSEQ multiplex PCR was the method, and the copy in TCRdb shows in-frame clones only, minus some. The data hold 2 million to 2.5 million clones, with approximately 95% observed a single time. CDR1 is SEHNR and CDR2 is FQNEAQ in the germline V gene (reference sequence). The CDR3 has 18 residues. The germline V and J ends were trimmed by 2 bases and 1 base, with 17 bases remaining between them. This TCR was sampled from a man younger than 30 in good health. Some clones in this sample may be carry-over from other donors' samples. The genes are TRBV7-9 and TRBJ2-2, with D tentatively TRBD2 (5 bases). Source material: naive CD4+ T cells from PBMCs. The subset is: CD45RA+ positively selected. In DNA form, the CDR3 reads TGTGCCAGCAGCTTAAAGGCCGGGGAGCTCGGGAACACCGGGGAGCTGTTTTTT. Its translation: CASSLKAGELGNTGELFF.